This record covers a single T cell receptor (beta chain). Its antigen is not known. Assay: immunoSEQ multiplex PCR; the TCRdb copy retains only in-frame clones and omits some. The data show tens of thousands of clones, approximately 80% seen once. Time point meaning: week 35, safety follow-up. The vaccine gave 300 ug of a 20-mer mutant IDH1 peptide subcutaneously per dose. Patients carried new grade 3 or 4 IDH1-mutant astrocytomas lacking nuclear ATRX. This entry comes from a study of a mutant IDH1 vaccine in newly diagnosed glioma. This CDR3 spans 15 amino acids. Trimming left V 4 bases short and J 4 bases short, with 13 bases between. Germline V gives CDR1 SGHVS, CDR2 FQNEAQ. Overall study results and limits: Shifts in the top peripheral T cell clonotypes seemed unrelated to pseudoprogression.

V is TRBV7-8 and J is TRBJ2-2; D ambiguous. This TCR derives from a woman in her 40s with glioma. The source was PBMCs, collected from a glioma patient whose treatment included an IDH1 peptide vaccine. The CDR3 loop reads CASSSRTAATGELFF. DNA of the CDR3: TGTGCCAGCAGCTCACGTACCGCGGCCACCGGGGAGCTGTTTTTT.